The 20 T cell receptor beta chains below come from one sample, sequenced in a study of blood T cell repertoires in COVID-19. TCRdb's copy holds only in-frame clones and misses some; the assay was immunoSEQ multiplex PCR. This table has roughly 67,000 clones, about 83% appearing once. The sample taken for sequencing was peripheral blood. The receptors derive from a woman aged 60-75 years with acute or convalescent COVID-19.

The V call is TRBV5-6, the J call TRBJ1-2, with a possible D match to TRBD1 (5 bases). V dropped 0 bases and J dropped 5 bases, with 11 bases sitting between them. The germline V gene encodes CDR1 SGHDT and CDR2 YYEEEE. This CDR3 has 14 amino acids. Here the CDR3 reads CASSLGRQGYGYTF. The DNA of the CDR3 is TGTGCCAGCAGCTTGGGGCGGCAGGGATATGGCTACACCTTC.

The chain is built from TRBV4-2 and TRBJ1-1; no firm D call. Germline V gene sequence: CDR1 LGHNA, CDR2 YNFKEQ. This CDR3 contains 11 residues. Trimming stripped 0 bases from V and 8 bases from J, with 4 bases between. Here the CDR3 DNA reads TGTGCCAGCAGCCAAGATCAAGAAGCTTTCTTT. Translation gives CASSQDQEAFF.

CDR3 DNA sequence: TGTGCCAGCAGCCCAGGGGACAGACCTTCCGAAGCTTTCTTT. Residues: CASSPGDRPSEAFF. V is TRBV7-2 and J is TRBJ1-1; 7 positions match TRBD1. V was pared by 5 bases and J by 8 bases, with 11 bases of the junction left unmatched. The CDR3 sequence is 14 residues long. Germline V CDR1 and CDR2: SGHTA, FQGNSA.

This sequence joins TRBV3-1 (or the pseudogene TRBV3-2) and TRBJ1-4; 7 positions match TRBD1. Germline V gene data show CDR1 as LGHDT and CDR2 as YNNKEL (reference sequence). The CDR3 consists of 16 residues. After removal of 0 bases from V and 7 bases from J, the junction contained 8 bases not matched to a gene. In nucleotides, the CDR3 is TGTGCCAGCAGCCAAGATGGAGGGGGCGAGGGTGAAAAACTGTTTTTT. Protein: CASSQDGGGEGEKLFF.

The count of this clone is one. The J gene is TRBJ1-2, the V gene TRBV7-3; D remains unclear. The CDR3 is 16 residues long. Germline CDR1 is SGHTA and CDR2 is FQGTGA. Trimming left V 4 bases short and J 6 bases short, with 21 bases between. CDR3 residues: CASSSILGSTRNGYTF. The CDR3 DNA reads TGTGCCAGCAGCTCAATCCTCGGGAGTACAAGGAATGGCTACACCTTC.

The J gene is TRBJ2-1, the V gene TRBV10-3, with D possibly TRBD2 on 6 matching bases. Trimming left V 6 bases short and J 1 base short, with 19 bases between. Germline CDR1 is ENHRY and CDR2 is SYGVKD. CDR3 length equals 17 residues. DNA of the CDR3: TGTGCCATCAGAGGCGGGGCTGACTCAAAATCCTACAATGAGCAGTTCTTC. Translation: CAIRGGADSKSYNEQFF.

The rearrangement links TRBV19 to TRBJ1-3; TRBD1 aligns across 7 bases. Germline loops: CDR1 LNHDA, CDR2 SQIVND (reference sequence). V shed 5 bases and J 0 bases; nucleotides not matched to a gene: 7. The CDR3 is 16 residues long. Written as DNA, the CDR3 is TGTGCCAGTAGTTCGCTTCGGGACAGCTCTGGAAACACCATATATTTT. It specifies CASSSLRDSSGNTIYF.

This clone has more than one count but fewer than ten. The chain recombines TRBV19 with TRBJ2-5; 11 nucleotides match TRBD2. Germline V gene sequence: CDR1 LNHDA, CDR2 SQIVND (reference sequence). The V and J ends lost 2 bases and 1 base, in that order; junction bases with no gene match: 3. The CDR3 consists of 16 residues. The CDR3 region has the DNA TGTGCCAGTAGTATACTTAGCGGGGGGGCCCAAGAGACCCAGTACTTC. Translated, it gives CASSILSGGAQETQYF.

V gene TRBV19 combines with J gene TRBJ1-5; 12 positions agree with TRBD1. In germline, CDR1 is LNHDA, CDR2 SQIVND (reference sequence). CDR3 size: 17 residues. V shed 6 bases, J shed 0 bases, and the junction held 6 bases outside the gene matches. CDR3 sequence reads: CASSPGQGANSNQPQHF. Written as DNA, the CDR3 is TGTGCCAGTAGCCCGGGACAGGGGGCTAATAGCAATCAGCCCCAGCATTTT.

This chain uses TRBV3-1 (or the pseudogene TRBV3-2) with TRBJ2-1, with D maybe TRBD1 (6 bases). The CDR3 covers 13 residues. Germline CDR1 is LGHDT and CDR2 is YNNKEL (reference sequence). V lost 5 bases to trimming and J lost 7 bases, with 12 bases between them. The DNA for the CDR3 is TGTGCCAGCAGCTATCGAGGGGGTAATGAGCAGTTCTTC. Its protein is CASSYRGGNEQFF.

J is TRBJ2-1 and V is TRBV19; 8 nucleotides match TRBD2. The CDR3 sequence is 15 residues long. J was trimmed by 2 bases and V by 7 bases; bases with no gene match: 7. The germline V gene has CDR1 LNHDA and CDR2 SQIVND (reference sequence). In DNA, the CDR3 is TGTGCCAGTACGGGGGGGCGGGGGCCCTACAATGAGCAGTTCTTC. Encoded protein: CASTGGRGPYNEQFF. The whole variable domain, filled in from reference TRBV19 and TRBJ2-1, reads DGGITQSPKYLFRKEGQNVTLSCEQNLNHDAMYWYRQDPGQGLRLIYYSQIVNDFQKGDIAEGYSVSREKKESFPLTVTSAQKNPTAFYLCASTGGRGPYNEQFFGPGTRLTVL.

The genes are TRBV10-1 and TRBJ1-2; possible D gene TRBD1, 6 bases. CDR3 size: 14 residues. Trimming left V 3 bases short and J 5 bases short, with 13 bases between. CDR1 and CDR2 (germline): WNHNN, SYGVQD (reference sequence). In DNA, the CDR3 is TGCGCCAGCAGTGAAGCCCAGGGGCGATATGGCTACACCTTC. Its translation is CASSEAQGRYGYTF.

V is TRBV11-2 and J is TRBJ1-4, with D unclear. Looked up from germline, CDR1 is SGHAT and CDR2 is FQNNGV. V was pared by 5 bases and J by 8 bases, with 12 bases between. The CDR3 length is 13 residues. This chain's CDR3 is CASSLTREEKLFF. Here the CDR3 DNA reads TGTGCCAGCAGCCTTACTCGAGAAGAAAAACTGTTTTTT.

This chain joins TRBV27 and TRBJ1-6; TRBD1 agrees at 8 bases. Germline CDR1 is MNHEY and CDR2 is SMNVEV (reference sequence). The V and J ends lost 2 bases and 6 bases, in that order; junction bases with no gene match: 0. The CDR3 contains 14 residues. The CDR3 here is CASSLDRGNSPLHF. Here the CDR3 DNA reads TGTGCCAGCAGTTTAGACAGGGGTAATTCACCCCTCCACTTT.

The rearrangement uses TRBV30 and TRBJ2-6; D gene ambiguous. The CDR3 extends over 16 amino acids. The germline V gene encodes CDR1 GTSNPN and CDR2 SVGIG (reference sequence). V lost 7 bases and J lost 0, with 16 bases in between. The CDR3 loop is CASTADSASGANVLTF. CDR3 nucleotide sequence: TGTGCCTCGACGGCGGATAGTGCCTCTGGGGCCAACGTCCTGACTTTC.

A note on this clone: One junction end disagrees with the germline gene, perhaps due to a read error. CDR3 in DNA: TGTGCCAACCGCCCTCTTCAGGGCTCCTACGAGCCGTACTTC. Translating it yields CANRPLQGSYEPYF. V is TRBV25-1 and J is TRBJ2-7; D is perhaps TRBD1 (5 bases). Germline V CDR1 and CDR2: MGHDK, SYGVNS. The CDR3 sequence is 14 residues long.

The V call is TRBV6-5, the J call TRBJ1-3; D is possibly TRBD1 (6 bases). This CDR3 is 14 amino acids long. Germline V gene data show CDR1 as MNHEY and CDR2 as SVGAGI. Deletions cut 7 bases from V and 4 bases from J, with 14 bases between. CDR3 bases: TGTGCCAGCACCCAGGACAGAACCGGAAACACCATATATTTT. It specifies CASTQDRTGNTIYF.

The V and J genes are TRBV2 and TRBJ1-3; possibly TRBD1 for D (5 bases). V was clipped by 0 bases and J by 2 bases, with 8 bases between them. This CDR3 contains 15 residues. Germline-derived CDR1 and CDR2 are SNHLY and FYNNEI. The CDR3 DNA reads as TGTGCCAGCAGTGAAGCCGGAGGGGCTGGAAACACCATATATTTT. Translating it yields CASSEAGGAGNTIYF. Drawing the rest from reference TRBV2 and TRBJ1-3, the complete variable domain is EPEVTQTPSHQVTQMGQEVILRCVPISNHLYFYWYRQILGQKVEFLVSFYNNEISEKSEIFDDQFSVERPDGSNFTLKIRSTKLEDSAMYFCASSEAGGAGNTIYFGEGSWLTVV.

The CDR3 sequence is CASSTPSATTEAFF. In DNA, the CDR3 is TGTGCCAGTAGTACCCCCAGCGCGACCACTGAAGCTTTCTTT. This chain connects TRBV19 to TRBJ1-1; D remains unclear. With 4 bases removed from V and 4 bases from J, the gap between germline ends came to 13 bases. The germline gives CDR1 LNHDA, CDR2 SQIVND (reference sequence). The CDR3 has 14 amino acids.

V gene TRBV5-1 combines with J gene TRBJ1-6; maybe TRBD1 (5 bases). CDR3 length: 16 residues. CDR1 SGHRS and CDR2 YFSETQ come from the germline V gene. V shed 0 bases and J shed 3 bases, with 10 bases lying between them. CDR3 region: CASSLDDRHYNSPLHF. The CDR3 DNA is TGCGCCAGCAGCTTGGACGACAGACACTATAATTCACCCCTCCACTTT.